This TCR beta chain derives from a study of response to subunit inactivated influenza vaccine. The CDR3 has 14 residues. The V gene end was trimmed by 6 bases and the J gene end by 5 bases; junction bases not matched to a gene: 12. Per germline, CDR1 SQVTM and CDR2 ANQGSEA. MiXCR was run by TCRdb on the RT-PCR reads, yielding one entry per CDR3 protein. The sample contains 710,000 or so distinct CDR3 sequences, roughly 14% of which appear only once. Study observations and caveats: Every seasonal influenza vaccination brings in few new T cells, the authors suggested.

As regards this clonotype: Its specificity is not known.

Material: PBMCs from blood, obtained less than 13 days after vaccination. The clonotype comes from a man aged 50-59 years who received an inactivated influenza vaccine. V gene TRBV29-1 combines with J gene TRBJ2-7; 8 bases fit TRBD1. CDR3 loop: CSVSGPDRVNEQYF. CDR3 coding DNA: TGCAGCGTCAGCGGCCCGGACAGGGTCAACGAGCAGTACTTC.